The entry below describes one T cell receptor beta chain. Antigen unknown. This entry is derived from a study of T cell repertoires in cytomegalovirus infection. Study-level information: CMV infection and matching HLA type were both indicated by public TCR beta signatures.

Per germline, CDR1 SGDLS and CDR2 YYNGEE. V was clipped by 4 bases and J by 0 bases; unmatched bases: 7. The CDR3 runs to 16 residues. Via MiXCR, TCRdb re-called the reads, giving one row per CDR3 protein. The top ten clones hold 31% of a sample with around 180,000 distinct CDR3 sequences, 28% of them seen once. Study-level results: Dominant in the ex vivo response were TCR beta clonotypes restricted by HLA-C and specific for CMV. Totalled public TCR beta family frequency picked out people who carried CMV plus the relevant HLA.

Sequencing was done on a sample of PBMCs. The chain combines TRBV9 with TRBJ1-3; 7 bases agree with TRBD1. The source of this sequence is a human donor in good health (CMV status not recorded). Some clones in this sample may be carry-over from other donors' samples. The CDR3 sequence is CASSSGTAYSGNTIYF. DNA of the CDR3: TGTGCCAGCAGCTCCGGGACAGCTTACTCTGGAAACACCATATATTTT.